These T cell receptor beta chains were read from a single sample in a study of T cell changes during pregnancy in multiple sclerosis. Sequenced by immunoSEQ multiplex PCR; TCRdb stores in-frame clones only, minus some. In the table there are 26,000 or so clones, roughly nine tenths of which are singletons. The source material was CD8+ T cells from peripheral blood mononuclear cells, sampled in the second trimester of pregnancy. The receptors were sampled from a female donor with multiple sclerosis, enrolled in a pregnancy study. Each CDR3 is given with its conserved first and last residue. A D gene is named only where the DNA matches it firmly. Not every row has a clone size; where given, it reads once, few, many or a size class.

size: NA; J: TRBJ1-4; D: TRBD1; V: TRBV7-8; CDR3: CASSWRTGTSYNEKLFF; DNA: TGTGCCAGCAGCTGGAGGACAGGGACATCATACAATGAAAAACTGTTTTTT
size: NA; J: TRBJ2-7; D: TRBD1; V: TRBV7-2; CDR3: CASSPTIPGQGRSSEQYF; DNA: TGTGCCAGCAGCCCTACAATTCCGGGACAGGGCCGTTCTTCCGAGCAGTACTTC
size: few; J: TRBJ1-2; D: NA; V: TRBV27; CDR3: CASGQNYGYTF; DNA: TGTGCCAGCGGTCAGAACTATGGCTACACCTTC
size: NA; J: TRBJ2-7; D: TRBD2; V: TRBV28; CDR3: CASSPGLAEYF; DNA: TGTGCCAGCAGTCCTGGACTAGCGGAGTACTTC
size: NA; J: TRBJ2-7; D: TRBD1; V: TRBV7-9; CDR3: CASSLGDRGLGYSYEQYF; DNA: TGTGCCAGCAGCTTAGGGGACAGGGGGCTCGGATACAGCTACGAGCAGTACTTC
size: few; J: TRBJ1-1; D: NA; V: TRBV28; CDR3: CASSSGGGTEAFF; DNA: TGTGCCAGCAGTTCCGGGGGAGGCACTGAAGCTTTCTTT
size: NA; J: TRBJ2-2; D: NA; V: TRBV19; CDR3: CASSYITGELFF; DNA: TGTGCCAGTAGTTACATCACCGGGGAGCTGTTTTTT
size: NA; J: TRBJ2-1; D: NA; V: TRBV30; CDR3: CAWSVRSPEQFF; DNA: TGTGCCTGGAGTGTACGGAGCCCTGAGCAGTTCTTC
size: NA; J: TRBJ2-5; D: NA; V: TRBV27; CDR3: CASSDQRAQETQYF; DNA: TGTGCCAGCAGTGACCAGCGGGCCCAAGAGACCCAGTACTTC
size: NA; J: TRBJ2-1; D: TRBD1; V: TRBV7-9; CDR3: CASSLGEDRAGFVIREFF; DNA: TGTGCCAGCAGCTTAGGAGAGGACAGGGCGGGATTCGTAATTAGGGAGTTCTTC
size: NA; J: TRBJ2-7; D: TRBD2; V: TRBV28; CDR3: CASSFPGTKAYEQYF; DNA: TGTGCCAGCAGTTTTCCCGGGACTAAAGCCTACGAGCAGTACTTC
size: NA; J: TRBJ2-1; D: TRBD2; V: TRBV28; CDR3: CASSFGSGGINEQFF; DNA: TGTGCCAGCAGTTTCGGTTCGGGAGGGATCAATGAGCAGTTCTTC
size: once; J: TRBJ2-7; D: TRBD1; V: TRBV23-1; CDR3: CASSGDREPYEQYF; DNA: TGCGCCAGCAGTGGAGACAGGGAACCTTACGAGCAGTACTTC
size: NA; J: TRBJ2-7; D: TRBD1; V: TRBV19; CDR3: CASSTQGLNEQYF; DNA: TGTGCCAGTAGTACACAGGGGCTCAACGAGCAGTACTTC
size: NA; J: TRBJ2-7; D: TRBD1; V: TRBV13; CDR3: CASSLAHRGDEQYF; DNA: TGTGCCAGCAGCTTAGCCCACAGGGGAGACGAGCAGTACTTC
size: NA; J: TRBJ2-4; D: NA; V: TRBV4-1; CDR3: CASSQSDLAKNIQYF; DNA: TGCGCCAGCAGCCAATCAGACTTAGCCAAAAACATTCAGTACTTC
size: NA; J: TRBJ2-2; D: TRBD1; V: TRBV2; CDR3: CASSERQGGGELFF; DNA: TGTGCCAGCAGTGAAAGACAGGGTGGCGGGGAGCTGTTTTTT
size: NA; J: TRBJ2-3; D: NA; V: TRBV29-1; CDR3: CSATDRLDADTQYF; DNA: TGCAGCGCAACCGACAGGTTAGATGCAGATACGCAGTATTTT
size: NA; J: TRBJ2-7; D: NA; V: TRBV7-9; CDR3: CASSLVTYEQYF; DNA: TGTGCCAGCAGCTTAGTAACCTACGAGCAGTACTTC